The clone carrying this T cell receptor beta chain was detected ten times or more. Looked up from germline, CDR1 is SGHTS and CDR2 is YDEGEE. J lost 2 bases, V lost 0 bases, and 5 bases had no gene match. This CDR3 is 17 amino acids long. The data belong to a study of molecular identifiers for immune sequencing clone quantification. TCRdb ran MiXCR on the PCR reads and lists one entry per CDR3 protein. Among about 320,000 distinct CDR3 sequences listed, over 20% were seen once. The chain joins TRBV5-8 to TRBJ2-2; 9 nucleotides line up with TRBD1. The sample was naive CD8+ T cells from blood, with Jurkat cell RNA spiked in. Subset defined: FACS-sorted CD8+CD4-CCR7+CD45RA+ naive T cells. The source is a human donor in good health. Some libraries in this study had Jurkat cell RNA spiked in. The chain's CDR3 is CASSLDGTGQNTGELFF. In DNA form, the CDR3 reads TGTGCCAGCAGCTTGGATGGGACAGGGCAAAACACCGGGGAGCTGTTTTTT.